These 9 T cell receptor beta chains were all obtained from the same sample, sequenced in a study of CD8 T cells in Susac syndrome. RNA in amounts of about 0.5 to 1 ug was reverse transcribed with random hexamers. TCRdb processed the immunoSEQ multiplex PCR reads anew with MiXCR; each CDR3 protein has one entry. Of about 180,000 distinct CDR3 sequences in the sample, approximately 94% were seen once. The sequenced material came from CD4+ T cells from PBMCs. These receptors came from a human donor with multiple sclerosis.

The CDR3 spells CASRQAGGPPQYF. In DNA, the CDR3 is TGTGCCAGCAGACAAGCGGGGGGACCCCCGCAGTATTTT. J is TRBJ2-3 and V is TRBV6-5, with TRBD2 matching 9 bases. V gave up 6 bases and J gave up 10 bases; unmatched junction bases: 8. Per the germline V gene, CDR1 is MNHEY and CDR2 is SVGAGI. The CDR3 spans 13 residues.

The genes are TRBV2 and TRBJ2-3; 8 nucleotides match TRBD2. Germline-derived CDR1 and CDR2 are SNHLY and FYNNEI. V gave up 4 bases and J gave up 2 bases; unmatched junction bases: 5. The CDR3 spans 15 residues. The CDR3 loop reads CASSAPGGPTDTQYF. CDR3 bases: TGTGCCAGCAGTGCGCCGGGAGGGCCCACAGATACGCAGTATTTT.

J is TRBJ2-5 and V is TRBV7-9; possible D gene TRBD2, 6 bases. Germline V gives CDR1 SEHNR, CDR2 FQNEAQ (reference sequence). Trimming cost V 2 bases and J 9 bases, with 7 bases left between them. The CDR3 contains 11 residues. The CDR3: CASSLSGAQYF. Written as DNA, the CDR3 is TGTGCCAGCAGCTTATCGGGGGCCCAGTACTTC.

This clonotype was recorded a few times. The rearrangement joins TRBV2 to TRBJ2-5; D perhaps matches TRBD2 (5 bases). Germline V lookup: CDR1 SNHLY, CDR2 FYNNEI. Deletions cut 9 bases from V and 5 bases from J, with 7 bases between. The CDR3 has 10 amino acids. The CDR3 is CASRGETQYF. The CDR3 DNA reads as TGTGCCAGTCGCGGGGAGACCCAGTACTTC.

The chain joins TRBV12-3 or TRBV12-4 to TRBJ1-3; 9 bases agree with TRBD1. The CDR3 is made up of 14 amino acids. J lost 4 bases, V lost 7 bases, and 5 bases had no gene match. CDR3 in amino acids: CASITGGAGNTIYF. The CDR3 DNA reads TGTGCCAGCATAACAGGGGGCGCAGGAAACACCATATATTTT.

A note on this clonotype: The junction departs from the called germline gene at one end, perhaps through a read error. This rearrangement joins TRBV7-2 to TRBJ2-5, with a tentative D call TRBD2 (6 bases). CDR1 and CDR2 from the germline V gene are SGHTA and FQGNSA. This CDR3 region has 12 residues. The CDR3 DNA follows: TGTGCCAGCAGCTTAGGGGAGGTAAACCACCACTTC. Translated: CASSLGEVNHHF.

This chain uses TRBV5-1 with TRBJ1-6; D not certain. The ends were cut back, 4 bases at V and 10 bases at J, with 12 bases in the middle. The CDR3 is made up of 13 amino acids. Germline V gene data show CDR1 as SGHRS and CDR2 as YFSETQ. This CDR3 is CASSDGQKSPLHF. Written as DNA, the CDR3 is TGCGCCAGCAGCGATGGGCAGAAGTCACCCCTCCACTTT.

The gene calls are TRBV5-4 and TRBJ2-1, with 8 positions matching TRBD2. V was clipped by 4 bases and J by 8 bases; unmatched bases: 2. CDR3 length: 12 residues. The V gene's germline CDR1 is SGHNT and CDR2 YYREEE (reference sequence). The chain's CDR3 is CASSPAGDEQFF. DNA of the CDR3: TGTGCCAGCAGCCCAGCGGGGGATGAGCAGTTCTTC.

The rearrangement links TRBV18 to TRBJ2-5, with unresolved D. Germline lookup yields CDR1 KGHSH and CDR2 LQKENI. This CDR3 is 16 amino acids long. V dropped 0 bases and J dropped 2 bases, with 13 bases sitting between them. The CDR3 bases are TGTGCCAGCTCACCACCGGGCAGGATGTTACAAGAGACCCAGTACTTC. It encodes CASSPPGRMLQETQYF. The entire variable domain, with the rest obtained from reference TRBV18 and TRBJ2-5, is as follows: NAGVMQNPRHLVRRRGQEARLRCSPMKGHSHVYWYRQLPEEGLKFMVYLQKENIIDESGMPKERFSAEFPKEGPSILRIQQVVRGDSAAYFCASSPPGRMLQETQYFGPGTRLLVL.